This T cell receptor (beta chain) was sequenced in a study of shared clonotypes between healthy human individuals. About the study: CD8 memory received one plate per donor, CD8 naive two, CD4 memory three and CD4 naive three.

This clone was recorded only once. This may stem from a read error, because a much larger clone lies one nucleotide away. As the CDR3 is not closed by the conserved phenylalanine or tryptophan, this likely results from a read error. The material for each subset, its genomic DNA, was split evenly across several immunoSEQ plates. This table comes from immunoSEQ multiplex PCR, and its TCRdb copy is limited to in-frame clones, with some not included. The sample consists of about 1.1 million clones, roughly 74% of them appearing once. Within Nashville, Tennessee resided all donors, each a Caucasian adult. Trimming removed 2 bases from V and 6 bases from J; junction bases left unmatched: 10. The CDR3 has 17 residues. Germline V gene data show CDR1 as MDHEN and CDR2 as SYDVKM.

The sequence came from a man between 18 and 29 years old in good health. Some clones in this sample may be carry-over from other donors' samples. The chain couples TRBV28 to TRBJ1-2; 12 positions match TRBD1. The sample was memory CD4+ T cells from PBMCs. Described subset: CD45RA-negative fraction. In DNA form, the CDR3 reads TGTGCCAGCAGTTTAGTGGGACAGGGGGCTCTAGGTGATGGCTACACCTCC. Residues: CASSLVGQGALGDGYTS.